This T cell receptor beta chain originates from a study of T cell responses to AZD1222 COVID-19 vaccine. The study's findings and limits: A mostly white British donor set with more females was recruited, and clonal diversity was possibly underestimated. Unmutated variant regions are reportedly targeted by nearly half of spike-specific TCRs. Samples come after the peak T cell response, not at day 14.

Sequencing was performed with immunoSEQ multiplex PCR; in TCRdb, only in-frame clones are kept and a portion is missing. Of 200,000 or so clones in the sample, 90% to 95% were seen once. This CDR3 contains 16 residues. V was clipped by 7 bases and J by 0 bases; unmatched bases: 12. Germline CDR1 reads SQVTM; CDR2 reads ANQGSEA. To note about this clone: Its matching antigen is unknown.

The chain joins TRBV29-1 to TRBJ2-3; 8 nucleotides match TRBD1. The sequence derives from an adult in good health. The sample consisted of peripheral blood, taken on day 0 of AZD1222 vaccination. Here the CDR3 reads CSAAGQEKSSTDTQYF. DNA of the CDR3: TGCAGCGCCGCGGGACAGGAGAAATCTAGCACAGATACGCAGTATTTT.